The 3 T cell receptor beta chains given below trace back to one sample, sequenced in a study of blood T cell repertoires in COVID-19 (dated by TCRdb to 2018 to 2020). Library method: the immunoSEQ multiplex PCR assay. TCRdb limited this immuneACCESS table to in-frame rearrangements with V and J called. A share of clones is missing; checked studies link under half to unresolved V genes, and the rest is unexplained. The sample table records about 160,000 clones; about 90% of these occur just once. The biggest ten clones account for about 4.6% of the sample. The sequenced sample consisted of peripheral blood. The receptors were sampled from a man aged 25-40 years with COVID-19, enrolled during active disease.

The CDR3 here is CATSKSIGSSYNEQFF. CDR3 coding DNA: TGTGCCACCAGCAAATCGATAGGGAGCTCCTACAATGAGCAGTTCTTC. This chain links TRBV15 with TRBJ2-1; TRBD2 is a possible D gene (5 bases). V lost 4 bases to trimming and J lost 0 bases, with 13 bases between them. Germline CDR1 is LNHNV and CDR2 is YYDKDF (reference sequence). The CDR3 loop spans 16 amino acids.

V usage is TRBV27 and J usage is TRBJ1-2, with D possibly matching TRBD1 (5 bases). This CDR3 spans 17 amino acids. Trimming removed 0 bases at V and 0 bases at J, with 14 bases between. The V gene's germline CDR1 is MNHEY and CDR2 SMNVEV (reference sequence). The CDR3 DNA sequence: TGTGCCAGCAGTTTATCGATGGGGACTACTACTAACTATGGCTACACCTTC. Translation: CASSLSMGTTTNYGYTF.

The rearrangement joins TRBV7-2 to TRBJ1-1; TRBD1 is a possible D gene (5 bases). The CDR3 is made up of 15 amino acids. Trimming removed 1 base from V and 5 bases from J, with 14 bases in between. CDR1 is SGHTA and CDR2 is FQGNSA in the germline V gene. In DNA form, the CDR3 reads TGTGCCAGCAGCTTAGGGGAGGGGTGGATAACTGAAGCTTTCTTT. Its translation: CASSLGEGWITEAFF.